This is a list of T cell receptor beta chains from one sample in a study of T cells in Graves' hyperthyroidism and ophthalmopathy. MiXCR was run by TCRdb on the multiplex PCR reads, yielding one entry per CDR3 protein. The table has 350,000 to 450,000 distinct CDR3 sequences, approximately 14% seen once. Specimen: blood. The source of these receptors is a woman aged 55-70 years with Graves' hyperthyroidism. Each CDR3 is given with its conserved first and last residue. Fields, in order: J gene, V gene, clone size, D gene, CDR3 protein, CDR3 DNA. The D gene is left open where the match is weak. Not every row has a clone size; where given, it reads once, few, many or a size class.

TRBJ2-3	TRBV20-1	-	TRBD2	CSASTTSGSGTQYF	TGCAGTGCTAGTACGACTAGCGGGAGTGGTACGCAGTATTTT
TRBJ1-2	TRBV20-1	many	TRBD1	CSARGPGGQGANYGYTF	TGCAGTGCTAGAGGGCCCGGGGGACAGGGAGCTAACTATGGCTACACCTTC
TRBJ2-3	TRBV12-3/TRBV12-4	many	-	CASIQKPPRQYF	TGTGCCAGCATTCAAAAACCCCCCAGGCAGTATTTT
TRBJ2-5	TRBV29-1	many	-	CSVGGQDGTQYF	TGCAGCGTTGGAGGGCAGGACGGGACCCAGTACTTC
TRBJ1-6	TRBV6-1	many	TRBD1	CASNRQGSNSPLHF	TGTGCCAGCAACCGACAGGGATCCAATTCACCCCTCCACTTT
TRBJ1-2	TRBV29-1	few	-	CSVVPVTSNYGYTF	TGCAGCGTTGTTCCAGTGACCTCTAACTATGGCTACACCTTC
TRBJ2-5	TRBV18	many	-	CASSPGVRLLETQYF	TGTGCCAGCTCACCAGGCGTGCGCCTTCTGGAGACCCAGTACTTC
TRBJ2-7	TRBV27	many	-	CASSFADSSYEQYF	TGTGCCAGCAGTTTTGCAGACAGCTCCTACGAGCAGTACTTC
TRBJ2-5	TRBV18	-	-	CASSPPMAQETQYF	TGTGCCAGCTCACCACCGATGGCCCAAGAGACCCAGTACTTC
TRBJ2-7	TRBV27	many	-	CASRGQNSYEQYF	TGTGCCAGCAGGGGGCAGAACTCCTACGAGCAGTACTTC
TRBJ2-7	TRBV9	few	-	CASSVALGNYEQYF	TGTGCCAGCAGCGTTGCCCTGGGAAACTACGAGCAGTACTTC
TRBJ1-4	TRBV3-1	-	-	CASSIIQGGEKLFF	TGTGCCAGCAGCATCATACAGGGAGGAGAAAAACTGTTTTTT
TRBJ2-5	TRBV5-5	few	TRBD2	CASSQGLAGVVETQYF	TGTGCCAGCAGTCAGGGACTAGCGGGAGTGGTGGAGACCCAGTACTTC
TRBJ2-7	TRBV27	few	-	CASSLTGTPRYEQYF	TGTGCCAGCAGTTTAACGGGGACCCCACGCTACGAGCAGTACTTC
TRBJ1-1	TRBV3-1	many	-	CASSRGEGYSSEAFF	TGTGCCAGCAGCCGTGGGGAGGGTTACTCCTCTGAAGCTTTCTTT
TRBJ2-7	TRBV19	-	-	CASSLMARYEQYF	TGTGCCAGTAGTTTAATGGCCCGCTACGAGCAGTACTTC
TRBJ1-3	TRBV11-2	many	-	CASSSQGNTIYF	TGTGCCAGCAGCTCGCAGGGAAACACCATATATTTT
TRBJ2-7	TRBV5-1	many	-	CASSLAGLREQYF	TGCGCCAGCAGCTTGGCAGGGCTGCGCGAGCAGTACTTC
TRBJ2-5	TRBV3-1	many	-	CASSQASWETQYF	TGTGCCAGCAGCCAAGCCAGCTGGGAGACCCAGTACTTC
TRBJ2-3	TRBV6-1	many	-	CASRSSGGDMDTQYF	TGTGCCAGCCGGTCTAGCGGAGGGGACATGGATACGCAGTATTTT
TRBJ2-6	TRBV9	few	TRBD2	CASSVAPLAGVAGANVLTF	TGTGCCAGCAGCGTAGCTCCCCTAGCGGGAGTGGCTGGGGCCAACGTCCTGACTTTC
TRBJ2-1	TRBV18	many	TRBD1	CASSPGGQGSNEQFF	TGTGCCAGCTCACCAGGGGGACAGGGGTCCAATGAGCAGTTCTTC
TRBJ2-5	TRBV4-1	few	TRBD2	CASSQASGRETQYF	TGCGCCAGCAGCCAAGCTAGCGGGAGGGAGACCCAGTACTTC
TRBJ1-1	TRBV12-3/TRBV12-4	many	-	CASSRTRGSTEAFF	TGTGCCAGCAGTCGGACGAGGGGGTCCACTGAAGCTTTCTTT
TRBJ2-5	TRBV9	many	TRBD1	CASSATGTRETQYF	TGTGCCAGCAGCGCGACAGGGACGCGAGAGACCCAGTACTTC
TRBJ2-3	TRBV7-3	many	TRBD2	CASSPGTSGDTQYF	TGTGCCAGCAGCCCCGGGACTAGCGGCGATACGCAGTATTTT
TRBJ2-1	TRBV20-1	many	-	CSAITRRGYNEQFF	TGCAGTGCCATTACTAGGAGGGGATACAATGAGCAGTTCTTC
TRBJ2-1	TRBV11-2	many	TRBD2	CASSRGLADYNEQFF	TGTGCCAGCAGCCGCGGACTAGCGGATTACAATGAGCAGTTCTTC
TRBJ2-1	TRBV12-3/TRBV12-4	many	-	CASSFVGGGRTFNEQFF	TGTGCCAGCAGTTTTGTGGGGGGCGGGAGAACATTCAATGAGCAGTTCTTC
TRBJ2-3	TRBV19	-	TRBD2	CASSSSGRVADTQYF	TGTGCCAGTAGTAGCAGCGGGAGGGTTGCAGATACGCAGTATTTT
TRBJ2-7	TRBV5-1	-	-	CVSSPYPRGRPYEQYF	TGCGTCAGCAGCCCTTATCCGAGAGGGCGGCCCTACGAGCAGTACTTC
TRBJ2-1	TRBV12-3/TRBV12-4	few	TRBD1	CASSNRDRGNEQFF	TGTGCCAGCAGTAACCGGGACAGAGGGAATGAGCAGTTCTTC
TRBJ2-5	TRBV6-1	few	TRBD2	CASRSSGGQETQYF	TGTGCCAGCAGAAGCAGCGGGGGCCAAGAGACCCAGTACTTC
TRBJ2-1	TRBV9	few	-	CASSVGQQSYNEQFF	TGTGCCAGCAGCGTTGGACAGCAGTCCTACAATGAGCAGTTCTTC
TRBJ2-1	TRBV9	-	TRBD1	CASSGGQGGILSSYNEQFF	TGTGCCAGCAGCGGGGGACAGGGAGGGATATTGAGCTCCTACAATGAGCAGTTCTTC
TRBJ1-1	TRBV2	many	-	CASSERTRNTEAFF	TGTGCCAGCAGTGAGCGGACAAGGAACACTGAAGCTTTCTTT
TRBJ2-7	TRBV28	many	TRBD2	CASTSRGWKREPHEQYF	TGTGCCAGCACTTCCCGGGGGTGGAAGCGGGAGCCCCACGAGCAGTACTTC
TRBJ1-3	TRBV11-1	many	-	CASSFAGPGNTIYF	TGTGCCAGCAGCTTCGCGGGGCCTGGAAACACCATATATTTT
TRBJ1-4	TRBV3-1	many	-	CASSRRGINEKLFF	TGTGCCAGCAGCCGCCGGGGAATAAATGAAAAACTGTTTTTT
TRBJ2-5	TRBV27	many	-	CASSWAAGWSVGQETQYF	TGTGCCAGCAGTTGGGCGGCAGGGTGGTCGGTGGGGCAAGAGACCCAGTACTTC
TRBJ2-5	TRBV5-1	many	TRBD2	CASSPGTSGSWETQYF	TGCGCCAGCAGCCCCGGGACTAGCGGGAGCTGGGAGACCCAGTACTTC
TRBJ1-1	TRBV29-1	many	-	CSVVTGWMNTEAFF	TGCAGCGTTGTTACAGGGTGGATGAACACTGAAGCTTTCTTT
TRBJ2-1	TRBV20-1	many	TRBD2	CSASPGTSGSRYNEQFF	TGCAGTGCTAGCCCAGGAACTAGCGGGAGTAGATACAATGAGCAGTTCTTC
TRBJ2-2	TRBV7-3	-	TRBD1	CASSSSRGLGTGELFF	TGTGCCAGCAGCTCCAGTAGGGGGCTCGGGACCGGGGAGCTGTTTTTT
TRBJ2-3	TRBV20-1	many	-	CSASGTDTQYF	TGCAGTGCTAGCGGCACAGATACGCAGTATTTT
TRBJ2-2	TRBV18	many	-	CASSYPRLDQTGELFF	TGTGCCAGCTCTTATCCCAGACTCGACCAGACCGGGGAGCTGTTTTTT
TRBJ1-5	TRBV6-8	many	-	CASPRVGGSQPQHF	TGTGCCAGCCCCAGGGTGGGTGGTTCCCAGCCCCAGCATTTT
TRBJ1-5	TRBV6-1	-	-	CASSVGGPQHF	TGTGCCAGCAGTGTGGGGGGGCCCCAGCATTTT
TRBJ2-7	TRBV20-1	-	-	CSARTGLYYEQYF	TGCAGTGCTAGAACAGGGCTTTACTACGAGCAGTACTTC